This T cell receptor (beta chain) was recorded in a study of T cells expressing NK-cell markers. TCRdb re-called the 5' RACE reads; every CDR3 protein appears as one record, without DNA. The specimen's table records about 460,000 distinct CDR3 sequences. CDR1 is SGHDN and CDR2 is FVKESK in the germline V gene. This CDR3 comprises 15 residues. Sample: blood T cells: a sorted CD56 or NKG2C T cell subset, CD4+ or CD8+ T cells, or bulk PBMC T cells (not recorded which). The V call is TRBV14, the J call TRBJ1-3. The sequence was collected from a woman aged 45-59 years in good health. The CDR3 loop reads CASSQELVSGNTIYF.